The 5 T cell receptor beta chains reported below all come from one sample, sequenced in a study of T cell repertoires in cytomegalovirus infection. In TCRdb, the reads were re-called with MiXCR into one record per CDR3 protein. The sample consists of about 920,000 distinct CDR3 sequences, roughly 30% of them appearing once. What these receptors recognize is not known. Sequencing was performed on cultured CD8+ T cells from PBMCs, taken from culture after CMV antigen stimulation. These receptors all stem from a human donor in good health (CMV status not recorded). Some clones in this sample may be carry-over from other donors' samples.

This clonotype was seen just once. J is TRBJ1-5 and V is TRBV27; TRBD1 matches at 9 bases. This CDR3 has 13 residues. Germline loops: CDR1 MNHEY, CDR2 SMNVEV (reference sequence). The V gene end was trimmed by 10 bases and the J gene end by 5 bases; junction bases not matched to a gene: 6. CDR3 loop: CATGTGNHQPQHF. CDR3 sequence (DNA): TGTGCCACCGGGACAGGGAATCATCAGCCCCAGCATTTT.

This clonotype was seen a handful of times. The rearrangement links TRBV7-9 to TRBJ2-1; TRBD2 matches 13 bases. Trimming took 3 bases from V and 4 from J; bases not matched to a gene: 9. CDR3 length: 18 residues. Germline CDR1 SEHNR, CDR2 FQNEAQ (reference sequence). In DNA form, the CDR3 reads TGTGCCAGCAGCTTTCAACTAGCGGGGGGGGAAACATACAATGAGCAGTTCTTC. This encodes CASSFQLAGGETYNEQFF.

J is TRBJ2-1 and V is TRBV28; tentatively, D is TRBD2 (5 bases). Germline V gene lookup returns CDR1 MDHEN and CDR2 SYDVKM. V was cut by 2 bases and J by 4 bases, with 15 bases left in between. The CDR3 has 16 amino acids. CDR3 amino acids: CASSLPVTGYYNEQFF. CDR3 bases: TGTGCCAGCAGTTTACCGGTTACGGGGTATTACAATGAGCAGTTCTTC. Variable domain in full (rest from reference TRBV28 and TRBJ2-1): DVKVTQSSRYLVKRTGEKVFLECVQDMDHENMFWYRQDPGLGLRLIYFSYDVKMKEKGDIPEGYSVSREKKERFSLILESASTNQTSMYLCASSLPVTGYYNEQFFGPGTRLTVL.

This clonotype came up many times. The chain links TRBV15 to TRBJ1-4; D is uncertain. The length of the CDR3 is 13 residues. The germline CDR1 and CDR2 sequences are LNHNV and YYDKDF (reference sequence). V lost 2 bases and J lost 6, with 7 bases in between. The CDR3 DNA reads TGTGCCACCAGCAGACGGACGGATGAAAAACTGTTTTTT. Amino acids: CATSRRTDEKLFF.

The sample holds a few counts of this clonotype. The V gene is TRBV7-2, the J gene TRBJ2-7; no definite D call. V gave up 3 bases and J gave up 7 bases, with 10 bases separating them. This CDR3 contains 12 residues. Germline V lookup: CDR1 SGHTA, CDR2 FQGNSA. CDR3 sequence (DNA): TGTGCCAGCAGCTTCCTCTCCGGGGAGCAGTACGTC. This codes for CASSFLSGEQYV.